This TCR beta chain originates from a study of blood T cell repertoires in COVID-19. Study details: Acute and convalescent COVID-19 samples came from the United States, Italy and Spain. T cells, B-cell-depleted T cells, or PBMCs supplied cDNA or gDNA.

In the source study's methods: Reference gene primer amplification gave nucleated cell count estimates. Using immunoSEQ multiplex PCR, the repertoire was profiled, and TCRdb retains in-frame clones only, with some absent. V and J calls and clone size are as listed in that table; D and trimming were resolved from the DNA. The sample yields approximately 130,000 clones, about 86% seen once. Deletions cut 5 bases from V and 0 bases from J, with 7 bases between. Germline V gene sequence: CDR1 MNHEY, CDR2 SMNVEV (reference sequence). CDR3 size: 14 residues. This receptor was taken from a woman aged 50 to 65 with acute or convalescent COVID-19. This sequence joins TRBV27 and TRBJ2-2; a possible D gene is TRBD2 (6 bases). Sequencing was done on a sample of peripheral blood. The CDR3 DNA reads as TGTGCCAGCAGTCGCGGGGCGAACACCGGGGAGCTGTTTTTT. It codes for CASSRGANTGELFF.